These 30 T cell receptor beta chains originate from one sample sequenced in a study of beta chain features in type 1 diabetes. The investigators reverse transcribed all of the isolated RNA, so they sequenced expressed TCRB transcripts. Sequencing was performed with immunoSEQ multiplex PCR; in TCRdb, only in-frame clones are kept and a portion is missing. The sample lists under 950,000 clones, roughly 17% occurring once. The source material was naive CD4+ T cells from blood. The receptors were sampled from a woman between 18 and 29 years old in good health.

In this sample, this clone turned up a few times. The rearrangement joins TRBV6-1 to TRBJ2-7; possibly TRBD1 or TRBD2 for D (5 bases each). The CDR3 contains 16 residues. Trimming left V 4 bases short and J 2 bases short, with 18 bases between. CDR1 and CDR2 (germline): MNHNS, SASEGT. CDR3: CASSGHSPGTTYEQYF. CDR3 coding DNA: TGTGCCAGCAGTGGCCACAGTCCCGGGACGACCTACGAGCAGTACTTC.

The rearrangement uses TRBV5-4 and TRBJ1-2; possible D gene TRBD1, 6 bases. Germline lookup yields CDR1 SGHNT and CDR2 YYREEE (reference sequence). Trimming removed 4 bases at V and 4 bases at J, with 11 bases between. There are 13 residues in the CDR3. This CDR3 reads CASSPQDSYGYTF. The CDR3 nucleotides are TGTGCCAGCAGCCCCCAGGACAGCTATGGCTACACCTTC.

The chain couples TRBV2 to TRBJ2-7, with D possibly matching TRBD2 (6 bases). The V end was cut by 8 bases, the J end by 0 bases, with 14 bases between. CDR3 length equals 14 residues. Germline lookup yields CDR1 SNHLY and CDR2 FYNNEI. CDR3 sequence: CASGAAGYSYEQYF. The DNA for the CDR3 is TGTGCCAGCGGTGCTGCGGGGTACTCCTACGAGCAGTACTTC.

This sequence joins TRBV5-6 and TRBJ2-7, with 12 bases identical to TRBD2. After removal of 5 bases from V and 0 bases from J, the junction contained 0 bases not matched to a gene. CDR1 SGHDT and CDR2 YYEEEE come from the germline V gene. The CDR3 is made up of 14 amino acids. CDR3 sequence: CASRTSGSSYEQYF. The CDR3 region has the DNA TGTGCCAGCAGGACTAGCGGGAGCTCCTACGAGCAGTACTTC.

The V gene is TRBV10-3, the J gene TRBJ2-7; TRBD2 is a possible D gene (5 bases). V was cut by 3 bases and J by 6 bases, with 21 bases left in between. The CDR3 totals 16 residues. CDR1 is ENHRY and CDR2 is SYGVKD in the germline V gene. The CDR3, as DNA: TGTGCCATCAGTGACCAGCTAGCCCCTTTTATCCTCGAGCAGTACTTC. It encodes CAISDQLAPFILEQYF.

CDR3 in DNA: TGTGCCAGCAGCTTGGCACTAGACACCCTCTACGAGCAGTACTTC. It translates to CASSLALDTLYEQYF. This chain joins TRBV11-2 and TRBJ2-7; the D gene is possibly TRBD2 (5 bases). The CDR3 contains 15 residues. The V end was cut by 3 bases, the J end by 3 bases, with 15 bases between. The germline gives CDR1 SGHAT, CDR2 FQNNGV.

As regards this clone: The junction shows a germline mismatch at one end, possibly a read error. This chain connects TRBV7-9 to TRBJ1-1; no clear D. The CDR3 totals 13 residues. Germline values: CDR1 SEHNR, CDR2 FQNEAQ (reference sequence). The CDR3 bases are TGCGCCAGCAGCCAAGATGTGAGCACTGAAGCTTTCTTT. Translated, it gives CASSQDVSTEAFF.

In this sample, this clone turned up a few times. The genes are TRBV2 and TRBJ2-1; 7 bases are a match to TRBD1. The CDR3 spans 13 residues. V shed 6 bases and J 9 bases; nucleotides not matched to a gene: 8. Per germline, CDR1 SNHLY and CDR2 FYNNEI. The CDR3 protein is CASSIQGSGEQFF. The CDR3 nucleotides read TGTGCCAGCAGCATACAGGGGAGTGGTGAGCAGTTCTTC.

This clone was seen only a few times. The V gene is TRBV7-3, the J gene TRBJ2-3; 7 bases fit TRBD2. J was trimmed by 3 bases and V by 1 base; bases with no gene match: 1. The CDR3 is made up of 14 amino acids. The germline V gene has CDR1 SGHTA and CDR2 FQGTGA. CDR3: CASSLMRETDTQYF. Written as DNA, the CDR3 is TGTGCCAGCAGCTTAATGCGGGAGACAGATACGCAGTATTTT.

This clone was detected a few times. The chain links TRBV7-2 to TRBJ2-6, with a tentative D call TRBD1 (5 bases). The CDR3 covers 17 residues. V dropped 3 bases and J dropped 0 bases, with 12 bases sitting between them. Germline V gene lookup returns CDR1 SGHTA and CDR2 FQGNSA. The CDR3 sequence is CASSFRVSLSGANVLTF. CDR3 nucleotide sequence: TGTGCCAGCAGCTTCAGGGTCTCCCTCTCTGGGGCCAACGTCCTGACTTTC.

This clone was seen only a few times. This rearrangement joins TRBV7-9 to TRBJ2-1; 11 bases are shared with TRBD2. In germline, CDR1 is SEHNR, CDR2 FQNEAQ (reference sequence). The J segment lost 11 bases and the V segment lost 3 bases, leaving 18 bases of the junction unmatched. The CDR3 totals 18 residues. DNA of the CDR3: TGTGCCAGCAGCTTTGTGACTAGCGGGACCCCGCCCGGCCTCAAGCAGTTCTTC. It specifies CASSFVTSGTPPGLKQFF.

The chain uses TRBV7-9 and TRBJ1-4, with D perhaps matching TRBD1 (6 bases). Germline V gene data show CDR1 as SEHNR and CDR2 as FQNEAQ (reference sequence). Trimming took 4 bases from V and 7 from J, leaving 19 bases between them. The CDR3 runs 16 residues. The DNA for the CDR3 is TGTGCCAGCAGCTCCTTTACAGGGAATGGTGTTGAAAAACTGTTTTTT. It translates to CASSSFTGNGVEKLFF.

The CDR3 region has the DNA TGCGCCAGCAGCCAAGAATTTCGTAAGAATGGCTACACCTTC. Translated, it gives CASSQEFRKNGYTF. The J gene is TRBJ1-2, the V gene TRBV4-3, with D hard to call. This CDR3 contains 14 residues. V was shortened by 0 bases and J by 6 bases, with 11 bases between the two germline ends. From germline, CDR1 is LGHNA and CDR2 YSLEER.

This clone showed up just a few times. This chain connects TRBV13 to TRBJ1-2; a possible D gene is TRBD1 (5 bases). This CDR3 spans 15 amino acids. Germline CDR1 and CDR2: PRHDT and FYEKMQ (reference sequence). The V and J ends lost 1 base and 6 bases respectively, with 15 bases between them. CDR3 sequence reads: CASSLAFWTIHGYTF. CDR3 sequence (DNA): TGTGCCAGCAGCTTAGCTTTCTGGACAATCCATGGCTACACCTTC.

The CDR3 sequence is CASSLAKTGRQETQYF. In DNA form, the CDR3 reads TGTGCCAGCAGCTTAGCAAAGACAGGACGACAAGAGACCCAGTACTTC. The genes are TRBV7-2 and TRBJ2-5; D is possibly TRBD1 (6 bases). This CDR3 has 16 residues. Per the germline V gene, CDR1 is SGHTA and CDR2 is FQGNSA. V was cut by 0 bases and J by 2 bases, with 13 bases left in between.

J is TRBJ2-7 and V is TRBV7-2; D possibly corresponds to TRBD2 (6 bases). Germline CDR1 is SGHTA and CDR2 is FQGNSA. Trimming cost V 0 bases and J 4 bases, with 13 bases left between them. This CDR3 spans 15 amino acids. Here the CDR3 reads CASSLAVSGAYEQYF. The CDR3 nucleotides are TGTGCCAGCAGCTTAGCGGTCTCGGGAGCATACGAGCAGTACTTC.

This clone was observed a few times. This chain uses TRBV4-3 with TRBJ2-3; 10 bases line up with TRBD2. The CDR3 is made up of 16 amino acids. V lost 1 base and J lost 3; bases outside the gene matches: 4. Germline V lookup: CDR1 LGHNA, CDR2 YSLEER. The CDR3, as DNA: TGCGCCAGCAGCCAAGCAGCGGGAGGGGGGACAGATACGCAGTATTTT. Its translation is CASSQAAGGGTDTQYF.

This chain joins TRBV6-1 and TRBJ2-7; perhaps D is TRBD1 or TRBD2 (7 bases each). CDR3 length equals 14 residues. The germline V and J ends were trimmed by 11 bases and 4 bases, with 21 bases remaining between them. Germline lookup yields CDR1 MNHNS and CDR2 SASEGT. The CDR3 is CAARPQGRGYEQYF. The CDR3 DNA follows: TGTGCCGCGAGGCCACAGGGGCGGGGGTACGAGCAGTACTTC.

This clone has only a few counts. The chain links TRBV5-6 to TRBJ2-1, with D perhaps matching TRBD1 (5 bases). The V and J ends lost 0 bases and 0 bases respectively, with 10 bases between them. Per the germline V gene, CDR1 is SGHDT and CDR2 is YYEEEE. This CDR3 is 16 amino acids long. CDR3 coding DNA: TGTGCCAGCAGCTTGGATTGGGGCTCCTCCTACAATGAGCAGTTCTTC. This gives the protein CASSLDWGSSYNEQFF.

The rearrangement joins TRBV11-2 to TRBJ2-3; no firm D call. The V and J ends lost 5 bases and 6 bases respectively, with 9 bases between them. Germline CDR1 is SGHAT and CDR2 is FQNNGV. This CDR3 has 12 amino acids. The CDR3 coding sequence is TGTGCCAGCAGCAGAACCTTTGATACGCAGTATTTT. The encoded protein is CASSRTFDTQYF.

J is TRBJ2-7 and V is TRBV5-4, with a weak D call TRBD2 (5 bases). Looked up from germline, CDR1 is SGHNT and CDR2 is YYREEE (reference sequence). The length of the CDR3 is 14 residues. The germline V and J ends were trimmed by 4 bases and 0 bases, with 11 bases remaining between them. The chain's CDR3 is CASSHGGFSYEQYF. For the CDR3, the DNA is TGTGCCAGCAGCCACGGAGGATTCTCCTACGAGCAGTACTTC.

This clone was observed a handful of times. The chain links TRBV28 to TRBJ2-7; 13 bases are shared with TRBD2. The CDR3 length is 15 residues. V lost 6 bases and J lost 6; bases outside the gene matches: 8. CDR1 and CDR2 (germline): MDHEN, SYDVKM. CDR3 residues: CASRPGLAGVGEQYF. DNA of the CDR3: TGTGCCAGCAGGCCCGGACTAGCGGGAGTAGGCGAGCAGTACTTC. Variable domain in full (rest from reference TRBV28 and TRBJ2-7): DVKVTQSSRYLVKRTGEKVFLECVQDMDHENMFWYRQDPGLGLRLIYFSYDVKMKEKGDIPEGYSVSREKKERFSLILESASTNQTSMYLCASRPGLAGVGEQYFGPGTRLTVT.

The CDR3 spells CASRKQSSYEQYF. The DNA for the CDR3 is TGTGCCAGTAGGAAACAGAGCTCCTACGAGCAGTACTTC. V gene TRBV19 combines with J gene TRBJ2-7; D is unresolved. V was pared by 6 bases and J by 0 bases, with 9 bases between. Germline CDR1 is LNHDA and CDR2 is SQIVND (reference sequence). CDR3 length: 13 amino acids.

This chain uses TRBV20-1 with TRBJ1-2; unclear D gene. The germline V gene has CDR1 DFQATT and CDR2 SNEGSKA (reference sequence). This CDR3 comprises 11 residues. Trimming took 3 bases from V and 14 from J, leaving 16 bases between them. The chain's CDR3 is CSASMPPAGTF. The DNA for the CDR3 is TGCAGTGCTAGTATGCCCCCGGCGGGGACCTTC.

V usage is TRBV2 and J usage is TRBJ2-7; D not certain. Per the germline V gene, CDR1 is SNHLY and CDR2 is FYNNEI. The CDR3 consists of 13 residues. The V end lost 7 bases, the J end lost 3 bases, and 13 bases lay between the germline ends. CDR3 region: CASNQNGVYEQYF. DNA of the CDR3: TGTGCCAGCAACCAAAACGGTGTCTACGAGCAGTACTTC.

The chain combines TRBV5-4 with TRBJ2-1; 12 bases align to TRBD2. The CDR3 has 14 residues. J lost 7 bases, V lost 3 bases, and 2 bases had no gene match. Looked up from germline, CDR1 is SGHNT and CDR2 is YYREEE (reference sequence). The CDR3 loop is CASSSGLAGNEQFF. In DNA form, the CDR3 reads TGTGCCAGCAGCTCAGGACTAGCGGGGAATGAGCAGTTCTTC.

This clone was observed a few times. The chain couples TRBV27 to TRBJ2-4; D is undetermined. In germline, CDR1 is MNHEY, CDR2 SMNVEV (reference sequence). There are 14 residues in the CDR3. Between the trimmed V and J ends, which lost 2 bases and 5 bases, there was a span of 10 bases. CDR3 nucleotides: TGTGCCAGCAGTTTAGATAGTGCCCAAAACATTCAGTACTTC. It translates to CASSLDSAQNIQYF.

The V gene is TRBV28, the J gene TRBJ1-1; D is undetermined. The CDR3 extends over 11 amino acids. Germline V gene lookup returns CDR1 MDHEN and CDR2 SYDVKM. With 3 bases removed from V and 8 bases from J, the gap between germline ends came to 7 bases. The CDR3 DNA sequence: TGTGCCAGCAGTTTCTTGGCCGAAGCTTTCTTT. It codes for CASSFLAEAFF.

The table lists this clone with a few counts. The CDR3 here is CASSYSISGSSYEQYF. The CDR3 bases are TGTGCCAGCAGTTACTCGATCAGCGGGAGCTCCTACGAGCAGTACTTC. This chain links TRBV6-5 with TRBJ2-7; 8 nucleotides match TRBD2. The V gene's germline CDR1 is MNHEY and CDR2 SVGAGI. CDR3 length equals 16 residues. With V trimmed by 0 bases and J by 0 bases, 4 bases remained unmatched.

CDR3 nucleotide sequence: TGTGCCAGCAGTTTCCTAGCGGGAGCCGGGGAGAGCACAGATACGCAGTATTTT. This codes for CASSFLAGAGESTDTQYF. This rearrangement joins TRBV28 to TRBJ2-3; TRBD2 aligns across 10 bases. The germline gives CDR1 MDHEN, CDR2 SYDVKM. This CDR3 is built from 18 residues. J lost 0 bases, V lost 3 bases, and 9 bases had no gene match.